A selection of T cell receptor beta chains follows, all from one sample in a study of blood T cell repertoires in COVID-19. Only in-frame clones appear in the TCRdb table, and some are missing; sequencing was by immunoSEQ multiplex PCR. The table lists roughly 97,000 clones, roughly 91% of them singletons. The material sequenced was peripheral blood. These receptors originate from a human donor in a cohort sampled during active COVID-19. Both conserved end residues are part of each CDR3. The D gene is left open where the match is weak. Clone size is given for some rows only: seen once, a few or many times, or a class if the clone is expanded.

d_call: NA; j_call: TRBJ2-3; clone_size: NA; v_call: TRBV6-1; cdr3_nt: TGTGCCAGCAGTGAGCCAGGAGGTCTCACAGATACGCAGTATTTT; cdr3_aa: CASSEPGGLTDTQYF
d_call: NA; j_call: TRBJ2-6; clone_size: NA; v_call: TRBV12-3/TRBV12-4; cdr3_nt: TGTGCCAGCAGTCCGGGTGCCAACGTCCTGACTTTC; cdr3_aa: CASSPGANVLTF
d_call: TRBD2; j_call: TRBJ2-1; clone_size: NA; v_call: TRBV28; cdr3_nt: TGTGCCAGCAGCCGTACTAGCGGGAGGAGCAATGAGCAGTTCTTC; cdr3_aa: CASSRTSGRSNEQFF
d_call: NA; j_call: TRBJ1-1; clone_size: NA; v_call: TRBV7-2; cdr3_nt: TGTGCCAGCAGCGCCCCGGGACTCATCAACACTGAAGCTTTCTTT; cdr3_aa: CASSAPGLINTEAFF
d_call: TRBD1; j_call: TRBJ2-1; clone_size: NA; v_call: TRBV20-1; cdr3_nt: TGCAGTGCTAGTACCGGGACAGGGCTTGTCGATGAGCAGTTCTTC; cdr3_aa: CSASTGTGLVDEQFF
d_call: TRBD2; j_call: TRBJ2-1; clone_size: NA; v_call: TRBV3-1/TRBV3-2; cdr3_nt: TGTGCCAGCAGCACGGGACTAGCGGGGCCCCTAAGCTTTAACAATGAGCAGTTCTTC; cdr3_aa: CASSTGLAGPLSFNNEQFF
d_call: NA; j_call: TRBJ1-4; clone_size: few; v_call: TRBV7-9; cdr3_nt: TGTGCCAGCAGCGCGCCCGGGGCTAATGAAAAACTGTTTTTT; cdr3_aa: CASSAPGANEKLFF
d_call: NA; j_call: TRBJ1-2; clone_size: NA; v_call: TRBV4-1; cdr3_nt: TGCGCCAGCAGCCAAGTGACCGGTAGGAAGGGAGGCAACTATGGCTACACCTTC; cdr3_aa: CASSQVTGRKGGNYGYTF
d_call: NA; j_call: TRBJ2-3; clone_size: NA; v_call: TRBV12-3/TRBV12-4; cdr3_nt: TGTGCCAGCAGCCAAAGCACAGATACGCAGTATTTT; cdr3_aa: CASSQSTDTQYF
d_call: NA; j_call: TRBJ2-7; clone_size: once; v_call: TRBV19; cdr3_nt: TGTGCCAGTAGTATAGATCAGGGTCCCTACGAGCAGTACTTC; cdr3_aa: CASSIDQGPYEQYF
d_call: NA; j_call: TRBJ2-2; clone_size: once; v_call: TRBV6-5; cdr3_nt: TGTGCCAGCAGTTACAGCTGGGCAGGTGGCGGGGAGCTGTTTTTT; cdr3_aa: CASSYSWAGGGELFF
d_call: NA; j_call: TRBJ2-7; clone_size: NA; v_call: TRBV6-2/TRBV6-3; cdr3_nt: TGTGCCAGCGGTTGGCTCTACGAGCAGTACTTC; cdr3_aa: CASGWLYEQYF
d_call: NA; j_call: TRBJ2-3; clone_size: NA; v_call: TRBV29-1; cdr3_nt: TGCAGCGTTCCTCTTATCACAGATACGCAGTATTTT; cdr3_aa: CSVPLITDTQYF
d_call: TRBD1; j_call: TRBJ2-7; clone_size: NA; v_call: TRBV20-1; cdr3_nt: TGCAGTGCTAGTCGGACAGGGGAGGTTTACGAGCAGTACTTC; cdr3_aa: CSASRTGEVYEQYF
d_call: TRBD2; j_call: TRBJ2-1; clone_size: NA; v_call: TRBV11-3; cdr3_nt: TGTGCCAGCAGCTTTGATGGCGGGGGGAAGTACAATGAGCAGTTCTTC; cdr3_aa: CASSFDGGGKYNEQFF
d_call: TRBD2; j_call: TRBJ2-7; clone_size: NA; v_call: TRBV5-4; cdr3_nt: TGTGCCAGCAGCGGGACTAGCGGGAACTACGAGCAGTACTTC; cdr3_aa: CASSGTSGNYEQYF
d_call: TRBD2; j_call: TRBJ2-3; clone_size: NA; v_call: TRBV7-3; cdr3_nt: TGTGCCAGCAGCTTCTCCGGGACTAGCGGGGGAGTAGATACGCAGTATTTT; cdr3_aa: CASSFSGTSGGVDTQYF
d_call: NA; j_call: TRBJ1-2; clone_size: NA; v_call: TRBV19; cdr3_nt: TGTGCCAGTAGTATGGGTTCGGAGGAGAACTATGGCTACACCTTC; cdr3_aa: CASSMGSEENYGYTF
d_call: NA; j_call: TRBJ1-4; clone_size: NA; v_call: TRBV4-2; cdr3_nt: TGTGCCAGCAGCCAAGATTTTTTTCAGGGAATGGAAAAACTGTTTTTT; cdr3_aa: CASSQDFFQGMEKLFF
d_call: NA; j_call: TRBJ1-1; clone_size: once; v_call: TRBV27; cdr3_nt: TGTGCCAGCAGTTTACAGGGAAGCGGGATGAACACTGAAGCTTTCTTT; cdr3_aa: CASSLQGSGMNTEAFF
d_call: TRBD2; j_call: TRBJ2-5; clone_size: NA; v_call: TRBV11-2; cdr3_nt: TGTGCCAGCAGCCGCGGGGGGATAGAGACCCAGTACTTC; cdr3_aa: CASSRGGIETQYF
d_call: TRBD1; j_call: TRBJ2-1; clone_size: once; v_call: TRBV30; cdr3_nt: TGTGCCTGGAGCAACGGCCCGGACAGGGGGTATGTGGATGAGCAGTTCTTC; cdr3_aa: CAWSNGPDRGYVDEQFF
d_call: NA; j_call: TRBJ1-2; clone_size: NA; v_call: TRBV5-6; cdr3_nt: TGTGCCAGCAGCTTGTTAAGCGGGGAAGAGAGGGGCTACACCTTC; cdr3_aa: CASSLLSGEERGYTF
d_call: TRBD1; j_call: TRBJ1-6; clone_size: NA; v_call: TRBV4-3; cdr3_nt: TGCGCCAGCAGCCAGGCACAGGGGGCAGGGGTCCACTTT; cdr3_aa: CASSQAQGAGVHF
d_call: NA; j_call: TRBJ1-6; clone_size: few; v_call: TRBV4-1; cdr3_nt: TGCGCCAGCAGCCAAGGTCCTGGCGGCAGCCGTTCACCCCTCCACTTT; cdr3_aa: CASSQGPGGSRSPLHF
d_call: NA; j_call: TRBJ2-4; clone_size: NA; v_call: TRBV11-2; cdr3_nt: TGTGCCAGCAGCCCGGGGGACCGGGCCGGTATTCAGTACTTC; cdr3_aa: CASSPGDRAGIQYF
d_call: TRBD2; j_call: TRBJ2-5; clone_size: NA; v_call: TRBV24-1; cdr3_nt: TGTGCCACCAGTGAACTAGCGGGGGTATCAGAGACCCAGTACTTC; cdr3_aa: CATSELAGVSETQYF
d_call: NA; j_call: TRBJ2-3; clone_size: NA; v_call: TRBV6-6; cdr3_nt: TGTGCCAGCATTCCCAGATCGGGGGAGACAGATACGCAGTATTTT; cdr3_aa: CASIPRSGETDTQYF
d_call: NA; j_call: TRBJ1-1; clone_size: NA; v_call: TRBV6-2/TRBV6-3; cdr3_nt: TGTGCCAGCAGTTACTCGATAGGGGGAAACACTGAAGCTTTCTTT; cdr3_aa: CASSYSIGGNTEAFF
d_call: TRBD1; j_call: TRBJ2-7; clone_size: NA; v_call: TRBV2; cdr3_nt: TGTGCCAGCAGAGCCCAAACGACCGGGACAGGGGATGTCGACGAGCAGTACTTC; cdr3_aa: CASRAQTTGTGDVDEQYF
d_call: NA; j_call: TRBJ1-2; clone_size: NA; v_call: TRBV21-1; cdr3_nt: TGTGCCAGCAGCAAATTCCGGGACAGCTATGGCTACACCTTC; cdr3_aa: CASSKFRDSYGYTF
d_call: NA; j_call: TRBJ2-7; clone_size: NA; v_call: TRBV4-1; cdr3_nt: TGCGCCAGCAGCCGCGCCGGGACTTCCACCTACGAGCAGTACTTC; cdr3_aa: CASSRAGTSTYEQYF
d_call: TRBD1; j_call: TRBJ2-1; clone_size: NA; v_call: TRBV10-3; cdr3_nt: TGTGCCATCAGTGGAGGGGGGACAGGGACCTACAATGAGCAGTTCTTC; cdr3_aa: CAISGGGTGTYNEQFF
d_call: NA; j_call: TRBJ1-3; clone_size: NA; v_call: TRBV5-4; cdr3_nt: TGTGCCAGCAGCTTCGACAGCATTACCTCTGGAAACACCATATATTTT; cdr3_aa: CASSFDSITSGNTIYF
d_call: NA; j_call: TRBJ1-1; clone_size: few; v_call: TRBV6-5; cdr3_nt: TGTGCCAGCAGGGAGGGAGGGACTGAAGCTTTCTTT; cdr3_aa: CASREGGTEAFF